This T cell receptor (beta chain) was recorded in a study of regulatory T cells in long-lasting Graves disease. Looking at the study overall: The study enrolled newly diagnosed Graves' patients on antithyroid drugs under 3 months.

Noted time point: newly diagnosed GD, antithyroid drugs for less than 3 months. PBMCs were the source of the RNA used for TCR sequencing. Both iRepertoire HTBI primers and Arm-PCR of CDR3 regions were used to build the TCR beta libraries. TCRdb reanalysed the multiplex PCR reads using MiXCR and keeps one entry per CDR3 protein. The sample has 500,000 to 700,000 distinct CDR3 sequences; 16% are singletons. This clonotype has a handful of counts. The CDR3 consists of 14 residues. The V and J ends lost 6 bases and 5 bases respectively, with 16 bases between them. The germline CDR1 and CDR2 sequences are KGHSH and LQKENI. These same records also appear under a second study, on T cells in Graves' hyperthyroidism and ophthalmopathy. According to that study: First-round RT-PCR targeting the TCR CDR3 was performed with the HTBI primer set.

The chain combines TRBV18 with TRBJ1-2, with no clear D. The clonotype originates from a woman aged 30 to 39 with Graves disease. The specimen was peripheral blood mononuclear cells (PBMCs), collected at new diagnosis, from a patient treated with antithyroid drugs. The CDR3: CASSHEGGVYGYTF. The CDR3 DNA is TGTGCCAGCTCCCATGAGGGCGGAGTGTATGGCTACACCTTC. Full variable domain (rest looked up from reference TRBV18 and TRBJ1-2): NAGVMQNPRHLVRRRGQEARLRCSPMKGHSHVYWYRQLPEEGLKFMVYLQKENIIDESGMPKERFSAEFPKEGPSILRIQQVVRGDSAAYFCASSHEGGVYGYTFGSGTRLTVV.